This T cell receptor beta chain was retrieved from a study of regulatory T cells in long-lasting Graves disease. Findings and limits, study-wide: TCR diversity in persistent Graves' patients was below that of newly diagnosed ones. TRBV28 was favored in persistent disease, as were TRBJ1-2 and TRBJ2-5.

Arm-PCR of CDR3 regions with iRepertoire HTBI primers generated TCR beta libraries. TCRdb re-called the multiplex PCR reads with MiXCR, one entry per CDR3 protein. This table holds 200,000 to 250,000 distinct CDR3 sequences, about 19% found once. Ten or more counts support this clonotype. Its antigen is not known. Time point defined: newly diagnosed GD, antithyroid drugs for less than 3 months. Extracted PBMC RNA gave rise to the TCR library. This CDR3 contains 15 residues. The ends were cut back, 0 bases at V and 5 bases at J, with 13 bases in the middle. CDR1 is LNHNV, CDR2 YYDKDF, per germline (reference sequence). The data also belong to a second study, concerning T cells in Graves' hyperthyroidism and ophthalmopathy.

The genes are TRBV15 and TRBJ2-5, with a tentative D call TRBD1 (6 bases). The TCR comes from a woman under 40 with Graves disease. The source material was peripheral blood mononuclear cells (PBMCs), sampled at new diagnosis, from a patient treated with antithyroid drugs. CDR3 bases: TGTGCCACCAGCAGAGACAAGGGGGTGACGGAGACCCAGTACTTC. As protein: CATSRDKGVTETQYF.